Listed below are T cell receptor beta chains from one sample, sequenced in a study of spatial heterogeneity in lung cancer. From the 5' RACE reads, TCRdb called clonotypes with MiXCR, one entry per CDR3 protein. The sample contains about 92,000 distinct CDR3 sequences, 10% to 15% of which appear only once. Here the sequenced sample was PBMCs, taken at surgery. These receptors all stem from a male donor with early-stage non-small cell lung cancer. Both conserved end residues are part of each CDR3. The order of the fields is clone size, V gene, J gene, CDR3 protein. Some rows mark clone size as missing; the rest say once, few, many or name a class of expanded clone.

few,TRBV5-1,TRBJ1-1,CASSVFRGTDSNTEAFF
NA,TRBV6-1,TRBJ1-5,CASSPSGNQPQHF
NA,TRBV27,TRBJ1-5,CASSPFGQGGQPQHF
few,TRBV18,TRBJ2-3,CASYPSGTDTQYF
NA,TRBV14,TRBJ2-7,CASSLGDSQKQYF
many,TRBV7-9,TRBJ2-2,CASSLRGGLNTGELFF
few,TRBV12-3/TRBV12-4,TRBJ1-2,CASEQGANNYGYTF
NA,TRBV29-1,TRBJ2-1,CSVEVRTGGGQEQFF
NA,TRBV6-5,TRBJ2-7,CASRRTSGGPYEQYF
few,TRBV29-1,TRBJ2-2,CSVVSSGSAGELFF
NA,TRBV7-2,TRBJ2-3,CASSSRTRTDTQYF
few,TRBV12-3/TRBV12-4,TRBJ1-1,CASTPGRGAFF
few,TRBV11-2,TRBJ2-2,CASTVEYYTGELFF
few,TRBV7-9,TRBJ1-5,CASSLGEGTRGQPQHF
NA,TRBV6-2/TRBV6-3,TRBJ2-7,CATILGRERVEQYF
NA,TRBV7-2,TRBJ2-3,CASSFRLPTDTQYF
few,TRBV5-1,TRBJ2-2,CASSFRGSPPGELFF
many,TRBV7-2,TRBJ1-2,CASSRGHFYGYTF
NA,TRBV24-1,TRBJ2-7,CATKTDRKDYEQYF
NA,TRBV20-1,TRBJ2-7,CSARETVFSEQYF
few,TRBV24-1,TRBJ2-1,CATSDGRVGIINEQFF
NA,TRBV7-2,TRBJ2-5,CASNAGGAVGTQYF
few,TRBV18,TRBJ2-7,CASSPPGLAGGNEQYF
NA,TRBV30,TRBJ2-7,CAFRLVYEQYF
NA,TRBV6-2/TRBV6-3,TRBJ2-7,CASRMSGRATYEQYF
NA,TRBV7-6,TRBJ1-5,CASSLALAGTNQPQHF
few,TRBV2,TRBJ1-2,CASSFTGGSYGYTF
few,TRBV19,TRBJ1-5,CASSIVVDQPQHF
few,TRBV6-2/TRBV6-3,TRBJ2-7,CASSYLRTGLSYEQYF
few,TRBV12-3/TRBV12-4,TRBJ2-7,CASSFRTSGSHEQYF
NA,TRBV6-5,TRBJ1-1,CASSYREGAFNTEAFF
many,TRBV12-3/TRBV12-4,TRBJ2-3,CASSLSGAPTDTQYF
NA,TRBV20-1,TRBJ2-1,CSDRKRGGSSYNEQFF
few,TRBV7-9,TRBJ2-3,CASSSRQFSTDTQYF
NA,TRBV10-3,TRBJ1-1,CAISGGRGRSNTEAFF
few,TRBV7-9,TRBJ2-3,CASSYPARSTDTQYF
few,TRBV7-2,TRBJ2-1,CASSVTAGTNEQFF
many,TRBV29-1,TRBJ2-7,CSVEAPQGAKEQYF
many,TRBV28,TRBJ2-6,CASSSLETARANVLTF